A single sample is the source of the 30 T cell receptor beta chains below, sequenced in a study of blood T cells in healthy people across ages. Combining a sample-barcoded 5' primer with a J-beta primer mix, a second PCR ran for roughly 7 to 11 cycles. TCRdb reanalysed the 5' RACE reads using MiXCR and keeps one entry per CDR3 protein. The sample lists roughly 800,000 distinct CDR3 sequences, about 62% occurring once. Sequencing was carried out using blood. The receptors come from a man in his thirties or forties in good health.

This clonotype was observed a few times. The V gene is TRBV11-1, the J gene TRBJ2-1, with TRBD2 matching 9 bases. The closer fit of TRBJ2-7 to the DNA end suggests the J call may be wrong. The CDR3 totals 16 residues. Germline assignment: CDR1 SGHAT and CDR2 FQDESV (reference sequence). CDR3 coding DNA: TGTGCCAGCAGCCCATGGCTAGCGGGGTCCTACAATGAGCAGTACTTC. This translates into CASSPWLAGSYNEQYF.

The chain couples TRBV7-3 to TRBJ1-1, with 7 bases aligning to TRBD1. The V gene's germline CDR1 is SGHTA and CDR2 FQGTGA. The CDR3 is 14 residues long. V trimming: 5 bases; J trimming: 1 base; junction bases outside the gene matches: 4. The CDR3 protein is CASSQGGANTEAFF. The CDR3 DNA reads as TGTGCCAGCAGCCAGGGGGGAGCGAACACTGAAGCTTTCTTT.

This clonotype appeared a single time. The CDR3 sequence: CASSGTINSGTQYF. As DNA, the CDR3 is TGTGCTAGTTCCGGGACAATCAATTCCGGTACGCAGTATTTT. This rearrangement joins TRBV12-5 to TRBJ2-3; D may be TRBD1 (6 bases). Germline-derived CDR1 and CDR2 are LGHNT and FRNRAP. This CDR3 spans 14 amino acids. Trimming pared 8 bases from V and 8 bases from J, leaving 20 bases between. Using reference TRBV12-5 and TRBJ2-3 for the parts outside the CDR3, the full variable domain is DARVTQTPRHKVTEMGQEVTMRCQPILGHNTVFWYRQTMMQGLELLAYFRNRAPLDDSGMPKDRFSAEMPDATLATLKIQPSEPRDSAVYFCASSGTINSGTQYFGPGTRLTVL.

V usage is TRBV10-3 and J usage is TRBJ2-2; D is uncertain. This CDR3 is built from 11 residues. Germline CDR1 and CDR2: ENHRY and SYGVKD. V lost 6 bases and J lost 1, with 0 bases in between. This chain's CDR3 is CAIRNTGELFF. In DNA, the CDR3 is TGTGCCATCAGGAACACCGGGGAGCTGTTTTTT.

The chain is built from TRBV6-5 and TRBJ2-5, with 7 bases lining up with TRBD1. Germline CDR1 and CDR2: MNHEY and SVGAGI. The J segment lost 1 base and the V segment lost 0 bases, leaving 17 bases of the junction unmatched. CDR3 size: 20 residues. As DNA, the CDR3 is TGTGCCAGCAGTTACTCGAAAACCGGACAGGACCCTGGTCGCCAAGAGACCCAGTACTTC. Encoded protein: CASSYSKTGQDPGRQETQYF.

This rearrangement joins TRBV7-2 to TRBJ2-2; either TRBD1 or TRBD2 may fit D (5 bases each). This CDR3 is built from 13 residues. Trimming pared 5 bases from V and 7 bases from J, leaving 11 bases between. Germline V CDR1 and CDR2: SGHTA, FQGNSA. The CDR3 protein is CASSDGTYGELFF. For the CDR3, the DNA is TGTGCCAGCAGCGACGGGACCTACGGGGAGCTGTTTTTT.

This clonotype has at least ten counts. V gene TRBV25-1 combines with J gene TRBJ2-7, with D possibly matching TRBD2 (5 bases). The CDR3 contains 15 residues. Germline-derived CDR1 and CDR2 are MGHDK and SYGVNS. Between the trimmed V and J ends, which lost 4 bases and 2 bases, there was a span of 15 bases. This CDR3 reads CASSVMKRGTYEQYF. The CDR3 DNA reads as TGTGCCAGCAGTGTAATGAAACGGGGAACCTACGAGCAGTACTTC.

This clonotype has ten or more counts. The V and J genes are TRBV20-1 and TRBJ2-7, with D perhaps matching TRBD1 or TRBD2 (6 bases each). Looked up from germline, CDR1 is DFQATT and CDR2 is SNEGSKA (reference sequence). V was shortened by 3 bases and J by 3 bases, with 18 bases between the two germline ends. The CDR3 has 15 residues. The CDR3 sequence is CSARADTGGGYEQYF. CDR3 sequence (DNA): TGCAGTGCTAGGGCAGACACAGGAGGGGGCTACGAGCAGTACTTC.

CDR3 nucleotide sequence: TGCAGTGCTGGCGCCGTGGGGTCCGAGGGGACCCAGTACTTC. Translated, it gives CSAGAVGSEGTQYF. The chain employs TRBV20-1 and TRBJ2-5, with TRBD2 as a possible D gene (5 bases). The CDR3 extends over 14 amino acids. The V end lost 5 bases, the J end lost 7 bases, and 20 bases lay between the germline ends. In germline, CDR1 is DFQATT, CDR2 SNEGSKA (reference sequence).

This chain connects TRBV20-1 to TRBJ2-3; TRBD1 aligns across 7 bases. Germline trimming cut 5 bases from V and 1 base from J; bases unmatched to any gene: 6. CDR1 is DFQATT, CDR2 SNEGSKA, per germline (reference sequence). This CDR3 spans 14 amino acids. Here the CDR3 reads CSAPRGLGTDTQYF. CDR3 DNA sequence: TGCAGTGCTCCCAGGGGGTTGGGCACAGATACGCAGTATTTT.

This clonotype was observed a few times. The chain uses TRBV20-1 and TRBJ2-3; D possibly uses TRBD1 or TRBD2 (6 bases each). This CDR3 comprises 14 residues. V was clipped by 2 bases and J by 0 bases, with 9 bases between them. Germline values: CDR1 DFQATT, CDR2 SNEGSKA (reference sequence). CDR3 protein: CSARRGLSTDTQYF. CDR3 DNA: TGCAGTGCTAGACGGGGGCTTAGCACAGATACGCAGTATTTT.

The CDR3 DNA reads TGTGCCAGCAGAAACAGGGCCAGCACAGATACGCAGTATTTT. It is translated as CASRNRASTDTQYF. This chain joins TRBV7-2 and TRBJ2-3, with D possibly TRBD1 on 6 matching bases. The V gene's germline CDR1 is SGHTA and CDR2 FQGNSA. Trimming stripped 6 bases from V and 0 bases from J, with 10 bases between. This CDR3 spans 14 amino acids.

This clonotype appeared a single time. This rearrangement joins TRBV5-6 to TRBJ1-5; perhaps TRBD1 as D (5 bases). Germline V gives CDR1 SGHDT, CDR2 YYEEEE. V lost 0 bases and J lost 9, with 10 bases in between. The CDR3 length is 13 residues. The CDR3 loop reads CASSLGGMRPQHF. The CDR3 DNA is TGTGCCAGCAGCTTGGGGGGGATGCGGCCCCAGCATTTT. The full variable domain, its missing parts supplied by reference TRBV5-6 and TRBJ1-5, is DAGVTQSPTHLIKTRGQQVTLRCSPKSGHDTVSWYQQALGQGPQFIFQYYEEEERQRGNFPDRFSGHQFPNYSSELNVNALLLGDSALYLCASSLGGMRPQHFGDGTRLSIL.

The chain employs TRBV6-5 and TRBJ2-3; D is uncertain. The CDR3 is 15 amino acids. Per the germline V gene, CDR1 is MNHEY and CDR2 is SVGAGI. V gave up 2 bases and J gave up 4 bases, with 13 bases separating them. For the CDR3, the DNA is TGTGCCAGCAGTTACAGGCCTAGTAGGTCAGATACGCAGTATTTT. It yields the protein CASSYRPSRSDTQYF.

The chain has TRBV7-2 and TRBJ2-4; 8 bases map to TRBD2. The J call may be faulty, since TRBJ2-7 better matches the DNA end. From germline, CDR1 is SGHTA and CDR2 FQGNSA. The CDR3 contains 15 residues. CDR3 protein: CASSPGLVRAYEQYF. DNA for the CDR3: TGTGCCAGCAGCCCGGGACTAGTTCGCGCCTACGAGCAGTACTTC.

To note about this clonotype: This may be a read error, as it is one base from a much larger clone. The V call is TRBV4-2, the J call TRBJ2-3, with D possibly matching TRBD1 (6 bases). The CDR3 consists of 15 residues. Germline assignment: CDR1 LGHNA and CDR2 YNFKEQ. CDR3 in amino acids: CAGSHRQVLPSPQYF. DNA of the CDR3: TGTGCCGGCAGCCACCGACAGGTCCTCCCCAGCCCGCAGTATTTT.

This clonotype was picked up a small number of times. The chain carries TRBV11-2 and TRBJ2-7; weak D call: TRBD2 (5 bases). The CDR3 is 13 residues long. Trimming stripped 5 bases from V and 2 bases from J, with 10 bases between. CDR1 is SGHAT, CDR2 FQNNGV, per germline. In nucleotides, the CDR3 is TGTGCCAGCAGCCCCAGCGGACCCTACGAGCAGTACTTC. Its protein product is CASSPSGPYEQYF.

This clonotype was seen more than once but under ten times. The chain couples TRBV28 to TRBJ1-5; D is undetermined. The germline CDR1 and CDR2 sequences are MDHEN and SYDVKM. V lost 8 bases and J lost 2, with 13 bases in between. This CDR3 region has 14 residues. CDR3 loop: CASGLGRGNQPQHF. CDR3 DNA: TGTGCCAGCGGGTTAGGGAGAGGCAATCAGCCCCAGCATTTT.

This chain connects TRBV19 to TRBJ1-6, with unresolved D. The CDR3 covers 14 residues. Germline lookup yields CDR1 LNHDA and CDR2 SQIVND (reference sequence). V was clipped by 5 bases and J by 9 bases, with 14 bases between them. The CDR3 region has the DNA TGTGCCAGTAGTCCTACAGTCGTTGGTTCACCCCTCCACTTT. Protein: CASSPTVVGSPLHF.

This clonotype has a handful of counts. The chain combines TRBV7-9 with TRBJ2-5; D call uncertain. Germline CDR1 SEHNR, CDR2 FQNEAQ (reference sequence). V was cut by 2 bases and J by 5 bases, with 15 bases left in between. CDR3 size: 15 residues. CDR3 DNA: TGTGCCAGCAGCTTAATTGGCACGGGTGAGGAGACCCAGTACTTC. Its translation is CASSLIGTGEETQYF.

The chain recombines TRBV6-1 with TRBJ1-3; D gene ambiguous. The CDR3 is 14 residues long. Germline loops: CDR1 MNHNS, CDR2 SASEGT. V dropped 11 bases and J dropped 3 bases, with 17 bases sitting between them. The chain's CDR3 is CAAIGILGGNTIYF. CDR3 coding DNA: TGTGCCGCAATTGGGATTCTAGGTGGAAACACCATATATTTT.

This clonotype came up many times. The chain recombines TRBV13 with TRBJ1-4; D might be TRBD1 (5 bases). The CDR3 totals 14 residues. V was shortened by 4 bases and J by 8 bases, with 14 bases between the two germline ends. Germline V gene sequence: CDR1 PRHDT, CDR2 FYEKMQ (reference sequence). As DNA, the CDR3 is TGTGCCAGCAGCTCCCGGGACGGTTCCGAAAAACTGTTTTTT. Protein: CASSSRDGSEKLFF.

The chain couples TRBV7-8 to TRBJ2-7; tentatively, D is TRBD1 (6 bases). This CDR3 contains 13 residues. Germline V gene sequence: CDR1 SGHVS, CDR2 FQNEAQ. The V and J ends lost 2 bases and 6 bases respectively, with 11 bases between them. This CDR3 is CASSLRDTSEQYF. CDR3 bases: TGTGCCAGCAGCTTAAGGGACACTAGCGAGCAGTACTTC.

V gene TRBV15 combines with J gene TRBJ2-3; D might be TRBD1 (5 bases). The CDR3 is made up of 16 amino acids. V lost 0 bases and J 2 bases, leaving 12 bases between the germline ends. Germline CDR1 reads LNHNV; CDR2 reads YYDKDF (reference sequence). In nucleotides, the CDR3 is TGTGCCACCAGCAGAGACGTAAGGGGCAACACAGATACGCAGTATTTT. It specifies CATSRDVRGNTDTQYF.

The CDR3: CASSVGNSGGYGYTF. DNA for the CDR3: TGTGCCAGCAGCGTAGGAAATTCAGGGGGCTATGGCTACACCTTC. V usage is TRBV9 and J usage is TRBJ1-2, with 7 positions matching TRBD1. V was clipped by 0 bases and J by 4 bases; unmatched bases: 6. Germline assignment: CDR1 SGDLS and CDR2 YYNGEE. The CDR3 is made up of 15 amino acids.

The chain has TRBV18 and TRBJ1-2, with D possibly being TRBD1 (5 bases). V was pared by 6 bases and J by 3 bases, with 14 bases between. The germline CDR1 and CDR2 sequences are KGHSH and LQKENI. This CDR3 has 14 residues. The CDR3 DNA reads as TGTGCCAGCTCCTTCAGGGAAGGCGACTATGGCTACACCTTC. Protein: CASSFREGDYGYTF.

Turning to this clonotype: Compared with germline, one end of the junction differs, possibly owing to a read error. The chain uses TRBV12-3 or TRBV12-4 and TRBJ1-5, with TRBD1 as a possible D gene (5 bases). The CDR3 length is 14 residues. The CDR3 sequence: CASRIETVNQPQHF. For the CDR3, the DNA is TGTGCTAGCAGGATAGAGACAGTCAATCAGCCCCAGCATTTT.

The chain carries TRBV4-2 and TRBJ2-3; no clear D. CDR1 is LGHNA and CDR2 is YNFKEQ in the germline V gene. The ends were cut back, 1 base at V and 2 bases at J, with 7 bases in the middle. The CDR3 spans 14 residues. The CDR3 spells CASSQAKTTDTQYF. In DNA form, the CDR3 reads TGTGCCAGCAGCCAAGCTAAAACCACAGATACGCAGTATTTT.

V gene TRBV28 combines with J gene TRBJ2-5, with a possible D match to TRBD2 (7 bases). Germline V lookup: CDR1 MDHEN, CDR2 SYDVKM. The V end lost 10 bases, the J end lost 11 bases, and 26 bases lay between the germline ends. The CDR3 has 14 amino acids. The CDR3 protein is CATLPAGALREQYF. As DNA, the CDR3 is TGTGCCACCCTCCCTGCGGGGGCCCTAAGGGAGCAGTACTTC.

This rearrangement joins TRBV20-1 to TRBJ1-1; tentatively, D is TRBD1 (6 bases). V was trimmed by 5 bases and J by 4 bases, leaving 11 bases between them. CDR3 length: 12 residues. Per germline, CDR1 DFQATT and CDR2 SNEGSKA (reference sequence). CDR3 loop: CSAPQGGTEAFF. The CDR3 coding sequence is TGCAGTGCTCCACAGGGTGGCACTGAAGCTTTCTTT.